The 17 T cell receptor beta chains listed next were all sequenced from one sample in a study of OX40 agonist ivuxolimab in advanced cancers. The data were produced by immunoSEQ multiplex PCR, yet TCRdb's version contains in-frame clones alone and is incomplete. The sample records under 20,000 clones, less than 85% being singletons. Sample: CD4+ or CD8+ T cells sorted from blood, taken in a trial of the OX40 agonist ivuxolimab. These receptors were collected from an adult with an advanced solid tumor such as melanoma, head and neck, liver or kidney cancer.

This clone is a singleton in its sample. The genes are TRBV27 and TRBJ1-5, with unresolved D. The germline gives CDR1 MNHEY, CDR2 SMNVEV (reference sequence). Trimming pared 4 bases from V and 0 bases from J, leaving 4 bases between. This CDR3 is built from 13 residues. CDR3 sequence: CASSWASNQPQHF. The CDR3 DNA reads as TGTGCCAGCAGTTGGGCTAGCAATCAGCCCCAGCATTTT.

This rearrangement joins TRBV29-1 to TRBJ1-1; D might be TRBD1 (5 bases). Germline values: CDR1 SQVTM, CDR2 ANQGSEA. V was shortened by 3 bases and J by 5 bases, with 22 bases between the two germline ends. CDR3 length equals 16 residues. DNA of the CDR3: TGCAGCGTTGACTCGACTCAGGCGGGGGACGGGACTGAAGCTTTCTTT. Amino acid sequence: CSVDSTQAGDGTEAFF.

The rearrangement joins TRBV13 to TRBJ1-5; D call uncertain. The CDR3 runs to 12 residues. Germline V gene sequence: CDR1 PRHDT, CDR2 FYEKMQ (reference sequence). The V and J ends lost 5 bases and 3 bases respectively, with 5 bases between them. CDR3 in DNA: TGTGCCAGCAGCCTCCACAATCAGCCCCAGCATTTT. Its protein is CASSLHNQPQHF. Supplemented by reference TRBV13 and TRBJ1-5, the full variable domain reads AAGVIQSPRHLIKEKRETATLKCYPIPRHDTVYWYQQGPGQDPQFLISFYEKMQSDKGSIPDRFSAQQFSDYHSELNMSSLELGDSALYFCASSLHNQPQHFGDGTRLSIL.

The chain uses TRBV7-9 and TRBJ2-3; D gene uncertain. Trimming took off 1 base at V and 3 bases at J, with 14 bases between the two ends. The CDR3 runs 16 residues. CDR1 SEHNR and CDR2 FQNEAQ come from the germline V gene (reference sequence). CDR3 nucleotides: TGTGCCAGCAGCTTAGATGTGGGAACTTCTACAGATACGCAGTATTTT. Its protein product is CASSLDVGTSTDTQYF. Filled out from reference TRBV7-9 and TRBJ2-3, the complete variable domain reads DTGVSQNPRHKITKRGQNVTFRCDPISEHNRLYWYRQTLGQGPEFLTYFQNEAQLEKSRLLSDRFSAERPKGSFSTLEIQRTEQGDSAMYLCASSLDVGTSTDTQYFGPGTRLTVL.

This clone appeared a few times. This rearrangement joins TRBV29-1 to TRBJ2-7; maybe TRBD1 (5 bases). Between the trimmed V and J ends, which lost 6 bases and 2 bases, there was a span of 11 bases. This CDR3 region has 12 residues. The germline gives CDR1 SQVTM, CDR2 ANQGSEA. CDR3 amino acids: CSVTTGAYEQYF. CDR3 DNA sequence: TGCAGCGTCACTACAGGAGCCTACGAGCAGTACTTC.

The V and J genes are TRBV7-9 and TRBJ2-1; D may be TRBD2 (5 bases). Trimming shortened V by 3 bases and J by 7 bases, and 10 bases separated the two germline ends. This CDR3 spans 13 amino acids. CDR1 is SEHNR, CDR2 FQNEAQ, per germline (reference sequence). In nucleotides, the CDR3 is TGTGCCAGCAGCTTGAAGGGAGCGAATGAGCAGTTCTTC. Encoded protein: CASSLKGANEQFF. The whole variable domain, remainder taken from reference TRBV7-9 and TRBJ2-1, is DTGVSQNPRHKITKRGQNVTFRCDPISEHNRLYWYRQTLGQGPEFLTYFQNEAQLEKSRLLSDRFSAERPKGSFSTLEIQRTEQGDSAMYLCASSLKGANEQFFGPGTRLTVL.

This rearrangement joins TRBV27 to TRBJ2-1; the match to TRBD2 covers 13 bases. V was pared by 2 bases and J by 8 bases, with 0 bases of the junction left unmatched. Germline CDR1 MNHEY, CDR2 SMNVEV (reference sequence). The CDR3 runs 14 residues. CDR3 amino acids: CASSLGTSGDEQFF. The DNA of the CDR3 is TGTGCCAGCAGTTTAGGGACTAGCGGGGATGAGCAGTTCTTC.

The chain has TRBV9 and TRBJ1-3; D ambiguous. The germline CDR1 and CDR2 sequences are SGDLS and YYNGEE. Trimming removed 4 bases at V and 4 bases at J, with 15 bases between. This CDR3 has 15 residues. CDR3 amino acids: CASSSLGPFGNTIYF. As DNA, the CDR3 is TGTGCCAGCAGCTCCCTAGGGCCCTTCGGAAACACCATATATTTT.

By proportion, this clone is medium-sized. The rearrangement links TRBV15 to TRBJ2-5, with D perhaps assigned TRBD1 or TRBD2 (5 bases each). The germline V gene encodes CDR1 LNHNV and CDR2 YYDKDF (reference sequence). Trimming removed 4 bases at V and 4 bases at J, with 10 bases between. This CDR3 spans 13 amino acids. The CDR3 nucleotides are TGTGCCACCAGCACCCATGGGGGAGAGACCCAGTACTTC. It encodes CATSTHGGETQYF. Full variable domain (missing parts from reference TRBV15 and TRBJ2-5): DAMVIQNPRYQVTQFGKPVTLSCSQTLNHNVMYWYQQKSSQAPKLLFHYYDKDFNNEADTPDNFQSRRPNTSFCFLDIRSPGLGDTAMYLCATSTHGGETQYFGPGTRLLVL.

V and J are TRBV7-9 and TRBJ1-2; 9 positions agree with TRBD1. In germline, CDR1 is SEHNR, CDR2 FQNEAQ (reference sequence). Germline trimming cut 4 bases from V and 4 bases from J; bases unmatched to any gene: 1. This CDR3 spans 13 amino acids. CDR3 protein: CASSWGQGYGYTF. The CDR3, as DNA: TGTGCCAGCAGCTGGGGACAGGGCTATGGCTACACCTTC.

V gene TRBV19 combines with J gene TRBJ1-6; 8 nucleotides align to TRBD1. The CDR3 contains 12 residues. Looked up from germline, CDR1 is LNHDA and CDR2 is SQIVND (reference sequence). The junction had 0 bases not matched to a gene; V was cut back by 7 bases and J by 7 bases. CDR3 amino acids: CASNRGNSPLHF. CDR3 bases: TGTGCCAGTAACAGGGGGAATTCACCCCTCCACTTT.

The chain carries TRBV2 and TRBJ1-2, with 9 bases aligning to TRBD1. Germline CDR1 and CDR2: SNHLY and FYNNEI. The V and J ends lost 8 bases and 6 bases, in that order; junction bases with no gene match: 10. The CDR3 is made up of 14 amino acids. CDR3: CASEEQGAHDGYTF. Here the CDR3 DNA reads TGTGCCAGCGAGGAACAGGGGGCGCATGATGGCTACACCTTC.

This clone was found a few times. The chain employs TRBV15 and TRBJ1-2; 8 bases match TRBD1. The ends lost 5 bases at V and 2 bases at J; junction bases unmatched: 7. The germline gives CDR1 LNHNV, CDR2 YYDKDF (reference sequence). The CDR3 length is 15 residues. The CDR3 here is CATSQTPGGNYGYTF. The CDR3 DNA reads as TGTGCCACCAGCCAGACCCCAGGGGGCAACTATGGCTACACCTTC.

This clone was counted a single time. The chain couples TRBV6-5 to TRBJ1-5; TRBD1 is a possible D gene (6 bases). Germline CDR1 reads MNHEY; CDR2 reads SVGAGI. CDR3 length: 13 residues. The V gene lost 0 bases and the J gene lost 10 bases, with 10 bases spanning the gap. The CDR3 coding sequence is TGTGCCAGCAGTTACTCGGGGGCCCATCCCCAGCATTTT. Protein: CASSYSGAHPQHF.

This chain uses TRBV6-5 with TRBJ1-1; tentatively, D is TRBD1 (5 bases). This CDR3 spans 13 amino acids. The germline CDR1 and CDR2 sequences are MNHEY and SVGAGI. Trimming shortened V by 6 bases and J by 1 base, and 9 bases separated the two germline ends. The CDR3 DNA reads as TGTGCCAGCAGCTCCGGACAGAACACTGAAGCTTTCTTT. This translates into CASSSGQNTEAFF.

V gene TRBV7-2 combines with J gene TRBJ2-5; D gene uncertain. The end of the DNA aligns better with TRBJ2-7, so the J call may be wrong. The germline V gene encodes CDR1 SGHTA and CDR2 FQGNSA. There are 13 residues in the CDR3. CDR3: CASSLLADYEQYF. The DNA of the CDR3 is TGTGCCAGCAGCTTATTGGCGGACTACGAGCAGTACTTC.

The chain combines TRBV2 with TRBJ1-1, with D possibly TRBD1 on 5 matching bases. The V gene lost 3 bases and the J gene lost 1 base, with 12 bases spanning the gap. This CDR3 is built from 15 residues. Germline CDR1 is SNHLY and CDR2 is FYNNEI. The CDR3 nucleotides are TGTGCCAGCAGTGAGAGGGGCAGATCGAACACTGAAGCTTTCTTT. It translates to CASSERGRSNTEAFF.